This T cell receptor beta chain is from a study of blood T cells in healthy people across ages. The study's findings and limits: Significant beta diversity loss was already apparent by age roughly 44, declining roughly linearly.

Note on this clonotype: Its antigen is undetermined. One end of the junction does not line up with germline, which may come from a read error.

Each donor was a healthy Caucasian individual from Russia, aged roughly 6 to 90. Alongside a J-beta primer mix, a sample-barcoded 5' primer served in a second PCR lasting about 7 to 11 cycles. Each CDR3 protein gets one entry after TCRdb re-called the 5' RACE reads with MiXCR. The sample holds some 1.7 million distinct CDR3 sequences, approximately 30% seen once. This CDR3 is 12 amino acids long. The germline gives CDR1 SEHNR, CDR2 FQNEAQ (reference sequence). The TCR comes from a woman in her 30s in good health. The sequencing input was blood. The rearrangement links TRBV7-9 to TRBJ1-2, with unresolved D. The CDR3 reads CASSLPDASITF. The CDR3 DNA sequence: TGTGCCAGTAGCTTACCCGACGCGTCTATCACCTTC. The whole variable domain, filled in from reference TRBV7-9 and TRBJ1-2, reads DTGVSQNPRHKITKRGQNVTFRCDPISEHNRLYWYRQTLGQGPEFLTYFQNEAQLEKSRLLSDRFSAERPKGSFSTLEIQRTEQGDSAMYLCASSLPDASITFGSGTRLTVV.